This T cell receptor beta chain was captured in a study of blood T cell repertoires in COVID-19. Study overall: COVID-19 samples from acute and convalescent phases originated in the United States, Italy and Spain. The analysed material was cDNA or gDNA that came from T cells, B-cell-depleted T cells, or PBMCs.

In the authors' methods: Amplified reference gene primers provided the basis for estimating nucleated cell counts. The protocol was immunoSEQ multiplex PCR, while the TCRdb copy is restricted to in-frame clones and leaves out a portion. V and J calls and clone size are copied from that table; D and trimming were computed from the DNA. The sample lists about 230,000 clones, around 86% seen once, with 15% to 17% in the top ten. Symptom resolution, clearance, or two negative PCRs marked the recovered donors of Cohort 3. Trimming removed 4 bases from V and 3 bases from J; junction bases left unmatched: 4. This CDR3 has 15 amino acids. Germline CDR1 is SGHRS and CDR2 is YFSETQ.

The clonotype comes from a man aged 18 to 29 who had recovered from COVID-19. This chain joins TRBV5-1 and TRBJ2-2; 9 bases align to TRBD1. Sequenced: PBMCs or T cells enriched from blood (not recorded which). CDR3 sequence (DNA): TGCGCCAGCAGCCAAGGACAGGGGCACACCGGGGAGCTGTTTTTT. This codes for CASSQGQGHTGELFF.